These 30 T cell receptor beta chains came from one sample sequenced in a study of blood T cell repertoires in COVID-19 (dated by TCRdb to about 2020). Library method: the immunoSEQ multiplex PCR assay. TCRdb mirrors the immuneACCESS table, restricted to in-frame sequences. Some clones are absent from its copies; in checked studies, under half trace to an unresolved V gene, and the reason for the others is unknown. The sample profile shows around 170,000 clones; around 83% of them were found once. The ten largest clonotypes hold approximately 1.5% of the sample. The sample was peripheral blood. All receptors derive from a human donor in a cohort sampled during active COVID-19.

V is TRBV28 and J is TRBJ1-1, with a tentative D call TRBD1 (6 bases). The CDR3 consists of 13 residues. The V end was cut by 6 bases, the J end by 0 bases, with 8 bases between. Germline CDR1 and CDR2: MDHEN and SYDVKM. The CDR3 DNA sequence: TGTGCCAGCAGAGGGACATTGAACACTGAAGCTTTCTTT. It translates to CASRGTLNTEAFF.

The chain combines TRBV4-3 with TRBJ1-2; possibly TRBD1 for D (6 bases). This CDR3 has 14 amino acids. CDR1 is LGHNA and CDR2 is YSLEER in the germline V gene. V was pared by 1 base and J by 1 base, with 7 bases between. Written as DNA, the CDR3 is TGCGCCAGCAGCCAAGGACAGGTTAACTATGGCTACACCTTC. Amino acids: CASSQGQVNYGYTF.

The chain is built from TRBV6-6 and TRBJ1-4, with D uncertain. Germline V CDR1 and CDR2: MNHNY, SVGAGI (reference sequence). Trimming took 6 bases from V and 5 from J, leaving 10 bases between them. There are 13 residues in the CDR3. This CDR3 reads CASRARRNEKLFF. CDR3 in DNA: TGTGCCAGCAGGGCCCGGAGAAATGAAAAACTGTTTTTT.

J is TRBJ1-1 and V is TRBV28; 10 bases map to TRBD1. Germline V lookup: CDR1 MDHEN, CDR2 SYDVKM. V dropped 4 bases and J dropped 1; count of bases not matched to a gene: 3. CDR3 length equals 15 residues. The DNA of the CDR3 is TGTGCCAGCAGTTCGCGGACAGGGGGGAACACTGAAGCTTTCTTT. It encodes CASSSRTGGNTEAFF.

V gene TRBV7-9 combines with J gene TRBJ2-7, with a tentative D call TRBD2 (6 bases). The ends were cut back, 0 bases at V and 2 bases at J, with 11 bases in the middle. The CDR3 is 15 residues long. Germline V lookup: CDR1 SEHNR, CDR2 FQNEAQ (reference sequence). The CDR3 reads CASSLAVGGTYEQYF. The CDR3 DNA sequence: TGTGCCAGCAGCTTAGCTGTGGGGGGAACCTACGAGCAGTACTTC.

The chain is built from TRBV6-5 and TRBJ2-7; D ambiguous. The germline V gene has CDR1 MNHEY and CDR2 SVGAGI. This CDR3 has 12 residues. V shed 5 bases and J shed 6 bases, with 11 bases lying between them. The DNA for the CDR3 is TGTGCCAGCAGTCCCGACTCACTCGAGCAGTACTTC. Its translation is CASSPDSLEQYF.

The chain is built from TRBV27 and TRBJ2-1; the match to TRBD2 covers 9 bases. CDR3 length: 16 amino acids. The ends lost 2 bases at V and 8 bases at J; junction bases unmatched: 10. Germline V gene lookup returns CDR1 MNHEY and CDR2 SMNVEV (reference sequence). The CDR3 sequence: CASSLGSGGRPDEQFF. The CDR3 DNA is TGTGCCAGCAGTTTAGGAAGCGGGGGGAGGCCAGATGAGCAGTTCTTC.

The chain links TRBV4-2 to TRBJ1-2, with no clear D. Germline assignment: CDR1 LGHNA and CDR2 YNFKEQ. This CDR3 is 15 amino acids long. The V end was cut by 3 bases, the J end by 2 bases, with 13 bases between. The CDR3 bases are TGTGCCAGCAGCCAGGCGGCCGGGTCAAACTATGGCTACACCTTC. Its translation: CASSQAAGSNYGYTF.

This chain connects TRBV4-1 to TRBJ1-5; a possible D gene is TRBD1 (6 bases). The CDR3 totals 17 residues. Germline V gives CDR1 MGHRA, CDR2 YSYEKL. The V end was cut by 0 bases, the J end by 3 bases, with 15 bases between. The CDR3: CASSQDKSDRLNQPQHF. DNA for the CDR3: TGCGCCAGCAGCCAAGATAAATCAGACAGGCTCAATCAGCCCCAGCATTTT.

This chain joins TRBV7-2 and TRBJ2-3; 8 nucleotides agree with TRBD2. CDR1 SGHTA and CDR2 FQGNSA come from the germline V gene. The CDR3 length is 17 residues. V lost 4 bases and J lost 1; bases outside the gene matches: 10. The CDR3 reads CASSWGRSGGRTDTQYF. DNA for the CDR3: TGTGCCAGCAGCTGGGGCAGAAGCGGGGGCCGCACAGATACGCAGTATTTT.

This clone was counted a few times. The chain couples TRBV7-2 to TRBJ1-1; a weak D match, TRBD1 (6 bases). The CDR3 contains 13 residues. V was shortened by 4 bases and J by 7 bases, with 13 bases between the two germline ends. CDR1 SGHTA and CDR2 FQGNSA come from the germline V gene. The CDR3 coding sequence is TGTGCCAGCAGCTCTCCCGGACAGATTGAAGCTTTCTTT. It encodes CASSSPGQIEAFF.

This clone has just a few counts. V and J are TRBV6-4 and TRBJ2-5, with 13 positions matching TRBD2. Germline CDR1 reads MRHNA; CDR2 reads SNTAGT. V shed 6 bases, J shed 4 bases, and the junction held 8 bases outside the gene matches. The CDR3 is 16 residues long. CDR3 amino acids: CASSPTSGGAGETQYF. The CDR3, as DNA: TGTGCCAGCAGCCCTACTAGCGGGGGGGCCGGAGAGACCCAGTACTTC.

The chain recombines TRBV4-1 with TRBJ2-7; 7 bases fit TRBD1. The germline CDR1 and CDR2 sequences are MGHRA and YSYEKL. V shed 0 bases and J 2 bases; nucleotides not matched to a gene: 16. CDR3 length: 19 residues. DNA of the CDR3: TGCGCCAGCAGCCAAGAGTGGAACAGGGGTCCGACCAATGCCTACGAGCAGTACTTC. This sequence encodes CASSQEWNRGPTNAYEQYF.

The V and J genes are TRBV27 and TRBJ1-6; tentative D call: TRBD1 (6 bases). CDR1 is MNHEY, CDR2 SMNVEV, per germline (reference sequence). The length of the CDR3 is 17 residues. Trimming cost V 2 bases and J 7 bases, with 18 bases left between them. CDR3 residues: CASSLRLGTYENSPLHF. CDR3 bases: TGTGCCAGCAGTTTAAGGCTAGGGACATACGAGAATTCACCCCTCCACTTT.

V is TRBV6-6 and J is TRBJ1-5, with D hard to call. This CDR3 comprises 14 residues. V lost 2 bases, J lost 4 bases, and 9 bases lay in between. CDR1 and CDR2 from the germline V gene are MNHNY and SVGAGI (reference sequence). CDR3 nucleotides: TGTGCCAGCAGTTACGGCAAGGAGAATCAGCCCCAGCATTTT. Translating it yields CASSYGKENQPQHF.

The genes are TRBV27 and TRBJ1-3, with 7 positions matching TRBD1. This CDR3 is 16 amino acids long. CDR1 and CDR2 from the germline V gene are MNHEY and SMNVEV (reference sequence). The trim removed 5 bases at V and 0 bases at J, leaving 7 bases unmatched. CDR3 sequence: CASSTRGQLSGNTIYF. CDR3 sequence (DNA): TGTGCCAGCAGTACCCGGGGACAGCTCTCTGGAAACACCATATATTTT.

This rearrangement joins TRBV6-5 to TRBJ2-5; no definite D call. V was clipped by 0 bases and J by 5 bases, with 7 bases between them. The CDR3 contains 13 residues. In germline, CDR1 is MNHEY, CDR2 SVGAGI. CDR3 in amino acids: CASSYSTRETQYF. The CDR3 DNA is TGTGCCAGCAGTTACTCGACTCGGGAGACCCAGTACTTC.

The chain recombines TRBV7-2 with TRBJ1-5; D uncertain. Trimming removed 1 base from V and 4 bases from J, with 5 bases in between. The CDR3 has 13 amino acids. CDR1 SGHTA and CDR2 FQGNSA come from the germline V gene. The CDR3 sequence: CASSLEHNQPQHF. DNA for the CDR3: TGTGCCAGCAGCTTAGAGCATAATCAGCCCCAGCATTTT.

This chain links TRBV5-1 with TRBJ1-2, with a weak D call TRBD1 (6 bases). CDR3 length: 15 amino acids. Trimming took off 6 bases at V and 5 bases at J, with 20 bases between the two ends. Germline assignment: CDR1 SGHRS and CDR2 YFSETQ. The CDR3 DNA reads TGCGCCAGCACCCTTGATACAGGGAAAGTTTATGGCTACACCTTC. Its translation: CASTLDTGKVYGYTF.

The chain combines TRBV7-2 with TRBJ1-2; D is perhaps TRBD1 (6 bases). This CDR3 has 15 residues. Germline V lookup: CDR1 SGHTA, CDR2 FQGNSA. The germline V and J ends were trimmed by 5 bases and 1 base, with 14 bases remaining between them. The CDR3 here is CASSPYRTVNYGYTF. The CDR3 DNA sequence: TGTGCCAGCAGCCCATACAGGACAGTTAACTATGGCTACACCTTC. Combining the CDR3 with reference TRBV7-2 and TRBJ1-2 gives the whole variable domain GAGVSQSPSNKVTEKGKDVELRCDPISGHTALYWYRQSLGQGLEFLIYFQGNSAPDKSGLPSDRFSAERTGGSVSTLTIQRTQQEDSAVYLCASSPYRTVNYGYTFGSGTRLTVV.

This clone was found a few times. This rearrangement joins TRBV18 to TRBJ1-4, with a possible D match to TRBD1 (5 bases). The CDR3 extends over 13 amino acids. CDR1 and CDR2 from the germline V gene are KGHSH and LQKENI. V dropped 3 bases and J dropped 8 bases, with 10 bases sitting between them. CDR3 protein: CASSPLTEEKLFF. The DNA of the CDR3 is TGTGCCAGCTCACCTCTGACAGAAGAAAAACTGTTTTTT.

The V and J genes are TRBV7-8 and TRBJ2-4, with TRBD1 matching 7 bases. CDR1 and CDR2 from the germline V gene are SGHVS and FQNEAQ. The CDR3 length is 14 residues. V lost 5 bases and J lost 4; bases outside the gene matches: 5. CDR3 sequence reads: CASSLTGVKNIQYF. CDR3 nucleotide sequence: TGTGCCAGCAGCCTTACAGGGGTTAAAAACATTCAGTACTTC.

V gene TRBV7-2 combines with J gene TRBJ1-2; no reliable D call. The CDR3 runs to 11 residues. Germline CDR1 is SGHTA and CDR2 is FQGNSA. V dropped 4 bases and J dropped 4 bases, with 4 bases sitting between them. The CDR3 sequence is CASSSVYGYTF. For the CDR3, the DNA is TGTGCCAGCAGCTCGGTCTATGGCTACACCTTC.

Only one count was recorded for this clone. The V gene is TRBV28, the J gene TRBJ2-7; D is possibly TRBD1 (6 bases). CDR1 is MDHEN, CDR2 SYDVKM, per germline. Trimming removed 11 bases at V and 7 bases at J, with 21 bases between. This CDR3 spans 13 amino acids. CDR3 DNA: TGTGCCTATAGTACAGGGTCACAAAGGGAGCAGTACTTC. Translating it yields CAYSTGSQREQYF.

V gene TRBV3-1 (or the pseudogene TRBV3-2) combines with J gene TRBJ2-3; D is uncertain. Germline-derived CDR1 and CDR2 are LGHDT and YNNKEL (reference sequence). The V end was cut by 0 bases, the J end by 7 bases, with 8 bases between. CDR3 length equals 13 residues. The CDR3 here is CASSQDRLNTQYF. The CDR3 DNA is TGTGCCAGCAGCCAAGATAGACTTAATACGCAGTATTTT.

The rearrangement uses TRBV6-5 and TRBJ2-7; 10 bases agree with TRBD2. The J segment lost 6 bases and the V segment lost 6 bases, leaving 8 bases of the junction unmatched. Germline CDR1 reads MNHEY; CDR2 reads SVGAGI. The CDR3 spans 14 residues. The CDR3 spells CASRSSGGSVEQYF. The DNA of the CDR3 is TGTGCCAGCAGAAGTAGCGGGGGGTCGGTCGAGCAGTACTTC.

The J gene is TRBJ1-2, the V gene TRBV28; 7 bases map to TRBD1. This CDR3 is built from 16 residues. V lost 2 bases and J lost 0; bases outside the gene matches: 6. Germline V gene lookup returns CDR1 MDHEN and CDR2 SYDVKM. The CDR3 DNA follows: TGTGCCAGCAGTTTAGCAGGGGGATTAGCTAACTATGGCTACACCTTC. Its protein is CASSLAGGLANYGYTF.

This clone was observed a few times. The chain couples TRBV2 to TRBJ2-7; 10 positions agree with TRBD1. The V segment lost 7 bases and the J segment 5 bases; nucleotides outside the gene matches: 8. CDR1 and CDR2 (germline): SNHLY, FYNNEI. The length of the CDR3 is 14 residues. The CDR3 region is CASTQRDRGHEQYF. For the CDR3, the DNA is TGTGCCAGCACACAAAGGGACAGGGGCCACGAGCAGTACTTC.

This clone has just one count. The chain couples TRBV19 to TRBJ1-1; D gene ambiguous. This CDR3 has 14 amino acids. Germline V lookup: CDR1 LNHDA, CDR2 SQIVND (reference sequence). V was pared by 1 base and J by 1 base, with 7 bases between. As DNA, the CDR3 is TGTGCCAGTAGTATAGTGCGGGGGAACACTGAAGCTTTCTTT. Translated, it gives CASSIVRGNTEAFF. The variable domain in full, with the rest retrieved from reference TRBV19 and TRBJ1-1, is DGGITQSPKYLFRKEGQNVTLSCEQNLNHDAMYWYRQDPGQGLRLIYYSQIVNDFQKGDIAEGYSVSREKKESFPLTVTSAQKNPTAFYLCASSIVRGNTEAFFGQGTRLTVV.

This clone appeared once. The rearrangement uses TRBV7-3 and TRBJ2-3, with D unresolved. V dropped 1 base and J dropped 6 bases, with 14 bases sitting between them. The CDR3 consists of 15 residues. In germline, CDR1 is SGHTA, CDR2 FQGTGA. The CDR3 reads CASSLMGRFGDTQYF. In nucleotides, the CDR3 is TGTGCCAGCAGCTTAATGGGCCGGTTTGGGGATACGCAGTATTTT.